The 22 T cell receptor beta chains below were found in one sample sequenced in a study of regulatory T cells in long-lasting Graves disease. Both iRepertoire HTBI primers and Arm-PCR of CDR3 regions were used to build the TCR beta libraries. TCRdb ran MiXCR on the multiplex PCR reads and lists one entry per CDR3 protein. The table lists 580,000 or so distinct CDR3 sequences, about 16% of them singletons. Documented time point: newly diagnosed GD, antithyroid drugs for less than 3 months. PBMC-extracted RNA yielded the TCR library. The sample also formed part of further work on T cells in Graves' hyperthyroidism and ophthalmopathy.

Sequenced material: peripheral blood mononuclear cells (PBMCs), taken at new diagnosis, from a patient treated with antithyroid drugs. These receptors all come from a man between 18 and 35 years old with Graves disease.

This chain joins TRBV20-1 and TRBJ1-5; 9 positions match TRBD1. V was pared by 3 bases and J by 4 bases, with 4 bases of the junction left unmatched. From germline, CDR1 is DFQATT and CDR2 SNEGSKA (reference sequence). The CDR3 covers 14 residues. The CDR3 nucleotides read TGCAGTGCTAGCAACAGGGGGCTGAATCAGCCCCAGCATTTT. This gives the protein CSASNRGLNQPQHF.

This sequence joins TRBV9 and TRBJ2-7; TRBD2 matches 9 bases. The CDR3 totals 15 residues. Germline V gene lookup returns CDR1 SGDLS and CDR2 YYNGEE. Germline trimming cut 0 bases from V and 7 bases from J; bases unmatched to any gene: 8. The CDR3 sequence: CASSVDLAGTGEQYF. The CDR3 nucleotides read TGTGCCAGCAGCGTAGATCTAGCGGGAACGGGGGAGCAGTACTTC.

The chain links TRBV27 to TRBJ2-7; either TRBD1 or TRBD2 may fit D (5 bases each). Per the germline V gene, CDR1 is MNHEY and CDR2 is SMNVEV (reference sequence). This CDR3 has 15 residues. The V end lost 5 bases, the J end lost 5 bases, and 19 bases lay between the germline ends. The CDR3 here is CASSIPGTPGNEQYF. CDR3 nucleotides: TGTGCCAGCAGTATCCCCGGGACCCCGGGGAACGAGCAGTACTTC.

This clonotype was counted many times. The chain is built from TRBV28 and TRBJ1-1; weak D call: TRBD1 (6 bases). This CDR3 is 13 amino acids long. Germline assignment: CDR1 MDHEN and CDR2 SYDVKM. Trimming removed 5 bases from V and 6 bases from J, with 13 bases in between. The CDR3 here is CASSPWTVAEAFF. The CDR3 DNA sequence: TGTGCCAGCAGTCCTTGGACAGTTGCTGAAGCTTTCTTT.

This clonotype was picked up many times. CDR3 bases: TGTGCCATCAGGACGGTGGGCTTGACCGGGGAGCTGTTTTTT. It codes for CAIRTVGLTGELFF. The J gene is TRBJ2-2, the V gene TRBV10-3; D is unclear. CDR3 length: 14 amino acids. V was trimmed by 6 bases and J by 5 bases, leaving 13 bases between them. The germline gives CDR1 ENHRY, CDR2 SYGVKD.

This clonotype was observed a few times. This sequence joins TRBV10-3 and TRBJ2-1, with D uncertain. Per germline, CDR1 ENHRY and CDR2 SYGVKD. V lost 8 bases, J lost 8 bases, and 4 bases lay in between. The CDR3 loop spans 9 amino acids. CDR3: CAIRHEQFF. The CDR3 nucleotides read TGTGCCATCCGTCATGAGCAGTTCTTC.

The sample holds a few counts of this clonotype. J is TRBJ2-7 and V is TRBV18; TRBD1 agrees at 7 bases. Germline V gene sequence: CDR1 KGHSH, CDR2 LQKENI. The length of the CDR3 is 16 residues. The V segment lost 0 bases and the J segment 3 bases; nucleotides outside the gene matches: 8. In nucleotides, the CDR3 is TGTGCCAGCTCACCACCTGTGGGACAGTATAACTACGAGCAGTACTTC. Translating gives CASSPPVGQYNYEQYF.

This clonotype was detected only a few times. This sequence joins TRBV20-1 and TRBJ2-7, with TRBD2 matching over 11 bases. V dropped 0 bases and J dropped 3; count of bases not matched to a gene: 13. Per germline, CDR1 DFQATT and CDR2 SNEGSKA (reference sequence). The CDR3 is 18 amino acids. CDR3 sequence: CSARDAARRGTSGYEQYF. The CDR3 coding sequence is TGCAGTGCTAGAGATGCGGCGCGTCGAGGGACTAGCGGCTACGAGCAGTACTTC.

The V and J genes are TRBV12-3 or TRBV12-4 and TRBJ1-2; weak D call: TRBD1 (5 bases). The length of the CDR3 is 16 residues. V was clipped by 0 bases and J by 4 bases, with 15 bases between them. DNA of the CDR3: TGTGCCAGCAGTTTAGCCGGCGTGCAGGACATCTATGGCTACACCTTC. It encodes CASSLAGVQDIYGYTF.

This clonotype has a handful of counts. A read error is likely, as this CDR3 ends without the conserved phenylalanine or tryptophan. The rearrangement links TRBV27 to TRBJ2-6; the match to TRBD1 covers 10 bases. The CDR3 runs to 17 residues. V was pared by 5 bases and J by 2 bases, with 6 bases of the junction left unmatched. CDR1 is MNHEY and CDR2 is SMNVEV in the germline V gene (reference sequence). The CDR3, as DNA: TGTGCCAGCAGTCTGACAGGGGGCGGCGCTGGGGCCAACGTCCTGACTTCC. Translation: CASSLTGGGAGANVLTS.

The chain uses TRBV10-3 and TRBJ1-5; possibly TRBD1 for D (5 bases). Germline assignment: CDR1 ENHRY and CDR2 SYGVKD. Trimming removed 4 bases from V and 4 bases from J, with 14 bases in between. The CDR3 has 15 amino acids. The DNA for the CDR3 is TGTGCCATCAGTGGTGCTGGGGCCCAAAATCAGCCCCAGCATTTT. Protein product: CAISGAGAQNQPQHF.

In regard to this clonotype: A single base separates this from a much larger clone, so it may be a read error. The CDR3 here is CAGRPIDRSLELFF. In DNA form, the CDR3 reads TGTGCCGGCAGGCCCATAGACAGGAGCTTGGAGCTGTTTTTT. V and J are TRBV6-1 and TRBJ2-2; perhaps TRBD1 as D (6 bases). The CDR3 consists of 14 residues. Germline assignment: CDR1 MNHNS and CDR2 SASEGT.

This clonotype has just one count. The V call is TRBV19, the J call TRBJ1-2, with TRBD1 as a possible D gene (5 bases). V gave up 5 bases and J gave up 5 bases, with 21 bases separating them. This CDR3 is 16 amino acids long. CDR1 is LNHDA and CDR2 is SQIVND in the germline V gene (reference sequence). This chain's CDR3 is CASSSPGRSMHYGYTF. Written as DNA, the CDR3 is TGTGCCAGTAGTTCGCCGGGGCGATCCATGCATTATGGCTACACCTTC.

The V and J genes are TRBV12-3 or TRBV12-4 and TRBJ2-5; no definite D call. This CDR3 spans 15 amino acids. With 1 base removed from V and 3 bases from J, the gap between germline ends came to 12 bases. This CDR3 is CASSLGRSLEETQYF. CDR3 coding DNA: TGTGCCAGCAGTTTAGGTCGGAGTCTGGAAGAGACCCAGTACTTC.

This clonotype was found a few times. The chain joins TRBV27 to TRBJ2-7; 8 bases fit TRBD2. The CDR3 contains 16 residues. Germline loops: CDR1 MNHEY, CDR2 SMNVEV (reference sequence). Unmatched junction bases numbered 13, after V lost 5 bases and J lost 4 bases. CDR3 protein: CASSDGNAGGEYEQYF. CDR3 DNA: TGTGCCAGCAGTGACGGTAACGCGGGAGGAGAGTACGAGCAGTACTTC.

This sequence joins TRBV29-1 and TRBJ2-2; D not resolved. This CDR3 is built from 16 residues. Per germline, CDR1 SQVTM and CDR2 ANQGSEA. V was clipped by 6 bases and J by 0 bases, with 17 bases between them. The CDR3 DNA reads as TGCAGCGTCGTTGACGCCCGGCCTGCGAACACCGGGGAGCTGTTTTTT. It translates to CSVVDARPANTGELFF.

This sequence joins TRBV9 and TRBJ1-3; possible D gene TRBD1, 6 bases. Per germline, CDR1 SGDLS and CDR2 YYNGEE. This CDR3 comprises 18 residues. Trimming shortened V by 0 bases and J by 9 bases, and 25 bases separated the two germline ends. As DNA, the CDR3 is TGTGCCAGCAGCGTAGGATTCCTAACGGACAGAGGTCCGGGCACCATATATTTT. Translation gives CASSVGFLTDRGPGTIYF.

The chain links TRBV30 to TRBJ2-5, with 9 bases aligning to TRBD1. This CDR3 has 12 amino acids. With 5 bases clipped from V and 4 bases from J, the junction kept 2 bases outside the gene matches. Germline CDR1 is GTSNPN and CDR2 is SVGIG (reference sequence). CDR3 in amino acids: CAWDRGGETQYF. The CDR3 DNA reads TGTGCCTGGGACAGGGGGGGAGAGACCCAGTACTTC.

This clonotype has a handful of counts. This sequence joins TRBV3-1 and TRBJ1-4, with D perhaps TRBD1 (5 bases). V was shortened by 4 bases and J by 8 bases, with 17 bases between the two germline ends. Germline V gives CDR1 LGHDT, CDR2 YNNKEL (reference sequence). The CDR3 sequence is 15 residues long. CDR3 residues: CASSPTGTPGEKLFF. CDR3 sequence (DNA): TGTGCCAGCAGCCCTACCGGGACTCCGGGCGAAAAACTGTTTTTT.

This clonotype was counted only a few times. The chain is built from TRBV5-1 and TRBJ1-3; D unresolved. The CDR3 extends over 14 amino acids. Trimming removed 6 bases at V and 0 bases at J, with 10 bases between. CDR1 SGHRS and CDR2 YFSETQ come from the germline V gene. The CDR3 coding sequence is TGCGCCAGCACGGAGGGAGCCTCTGGAAACACCATATATTTT. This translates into CASTEGASGNTIYF.

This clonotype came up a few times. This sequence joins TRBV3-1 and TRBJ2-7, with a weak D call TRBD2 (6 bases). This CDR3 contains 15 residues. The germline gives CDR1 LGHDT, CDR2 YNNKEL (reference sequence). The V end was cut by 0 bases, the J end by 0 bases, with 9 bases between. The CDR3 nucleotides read TGTGCCAGCAGCCAAGAGGAGCGGGCCTCCTACGAGCAGTACTTC. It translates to CASSQEERASYEQYF.

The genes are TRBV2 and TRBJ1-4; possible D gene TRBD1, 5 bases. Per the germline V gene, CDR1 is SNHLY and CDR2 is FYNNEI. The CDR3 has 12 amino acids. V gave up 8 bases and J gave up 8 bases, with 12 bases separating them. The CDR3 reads CASVGGGEKLFF. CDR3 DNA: TGTGCCAGCGTGGGGGGGGGGGAAAAACTGTTTTTT.